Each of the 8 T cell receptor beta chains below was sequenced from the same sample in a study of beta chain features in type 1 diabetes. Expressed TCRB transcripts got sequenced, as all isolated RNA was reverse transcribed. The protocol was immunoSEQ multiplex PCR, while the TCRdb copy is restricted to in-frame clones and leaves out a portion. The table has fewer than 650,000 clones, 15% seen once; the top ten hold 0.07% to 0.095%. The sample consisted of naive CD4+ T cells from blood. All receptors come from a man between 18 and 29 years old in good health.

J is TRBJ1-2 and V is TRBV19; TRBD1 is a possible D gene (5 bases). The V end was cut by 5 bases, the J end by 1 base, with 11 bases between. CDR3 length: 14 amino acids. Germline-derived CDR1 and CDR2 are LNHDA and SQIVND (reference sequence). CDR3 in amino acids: CASSPGTSNYGYTF. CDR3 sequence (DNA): TGTGCCAGTAGTCCAGGGACCAGTAACTATGGCTACACCTTC.

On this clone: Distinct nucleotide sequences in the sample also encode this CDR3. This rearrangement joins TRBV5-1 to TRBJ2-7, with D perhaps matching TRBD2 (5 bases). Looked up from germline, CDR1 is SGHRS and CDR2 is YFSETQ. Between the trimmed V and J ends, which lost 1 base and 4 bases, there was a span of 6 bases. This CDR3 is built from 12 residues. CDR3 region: CASSLSGYEQYF. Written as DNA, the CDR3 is TGCGCCAGCAGCTTGTCGGGGTACGAGCAGTACTTC. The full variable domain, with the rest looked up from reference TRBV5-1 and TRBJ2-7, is KAGVTQTPRYLIKTRGQQVTLSCSPISGHRSVSWYQQTPGQGLQFLFEYFSETQRNKGNFPGRFSGRQFSNSRSEMNVSTLELGDSALYLCASSLSGYEQYFGPGTRLTVT.

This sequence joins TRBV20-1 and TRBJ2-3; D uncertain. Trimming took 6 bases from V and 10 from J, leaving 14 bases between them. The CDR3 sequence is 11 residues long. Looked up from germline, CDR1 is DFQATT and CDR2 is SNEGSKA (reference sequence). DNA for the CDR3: TGCAGTGCCCTGAAAAGGGAACCGCAGTATTTT. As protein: CSALKREPQYF.

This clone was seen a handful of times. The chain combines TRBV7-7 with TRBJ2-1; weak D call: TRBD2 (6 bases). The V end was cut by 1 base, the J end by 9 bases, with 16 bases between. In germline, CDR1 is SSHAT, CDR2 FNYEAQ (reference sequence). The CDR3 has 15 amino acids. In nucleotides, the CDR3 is TGTGCCAGCAGCTTAGGCTGGGGGGTTAGTACTGAGCAGTTCTTC. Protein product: CASSLGWGVSTEQFF.

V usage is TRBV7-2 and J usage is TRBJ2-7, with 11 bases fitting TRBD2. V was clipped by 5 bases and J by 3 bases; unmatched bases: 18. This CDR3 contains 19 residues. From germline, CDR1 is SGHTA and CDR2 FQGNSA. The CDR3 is CASSPRFRRLAGRDYEQYF. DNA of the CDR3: TGTGCCAGCAGCCCCAGATTTCGCCGACTAGCGGGAAGGGACTACGAGCAGTACTTC.

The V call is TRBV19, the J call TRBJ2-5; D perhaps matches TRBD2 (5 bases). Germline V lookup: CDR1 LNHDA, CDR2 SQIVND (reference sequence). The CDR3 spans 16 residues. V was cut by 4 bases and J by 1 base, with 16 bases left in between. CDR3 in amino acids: CASSKVPRGSQETQYF. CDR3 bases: TGTGCCAGTAGTAAAGTTCCCCGGGGTAGCCAAGAGACCCAGTACTTC.

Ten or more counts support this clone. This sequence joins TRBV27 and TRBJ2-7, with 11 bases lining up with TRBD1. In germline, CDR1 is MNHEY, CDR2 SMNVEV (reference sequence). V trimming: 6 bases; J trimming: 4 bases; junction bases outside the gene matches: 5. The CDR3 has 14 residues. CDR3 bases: TGTGCCAGCAGACGCCGGGACAGGGGGTACGAGCAGTACTTC. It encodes CASRRRDRGYEQYF.

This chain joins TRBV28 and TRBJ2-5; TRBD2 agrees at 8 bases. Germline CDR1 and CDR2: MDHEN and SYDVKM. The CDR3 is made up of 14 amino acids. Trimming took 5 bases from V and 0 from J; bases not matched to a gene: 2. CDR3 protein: CASSKREYQETQYF. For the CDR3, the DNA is TGTGCCAGCAGTAAGCGGGAGTACCAAGAGACCCAGTACTTC.